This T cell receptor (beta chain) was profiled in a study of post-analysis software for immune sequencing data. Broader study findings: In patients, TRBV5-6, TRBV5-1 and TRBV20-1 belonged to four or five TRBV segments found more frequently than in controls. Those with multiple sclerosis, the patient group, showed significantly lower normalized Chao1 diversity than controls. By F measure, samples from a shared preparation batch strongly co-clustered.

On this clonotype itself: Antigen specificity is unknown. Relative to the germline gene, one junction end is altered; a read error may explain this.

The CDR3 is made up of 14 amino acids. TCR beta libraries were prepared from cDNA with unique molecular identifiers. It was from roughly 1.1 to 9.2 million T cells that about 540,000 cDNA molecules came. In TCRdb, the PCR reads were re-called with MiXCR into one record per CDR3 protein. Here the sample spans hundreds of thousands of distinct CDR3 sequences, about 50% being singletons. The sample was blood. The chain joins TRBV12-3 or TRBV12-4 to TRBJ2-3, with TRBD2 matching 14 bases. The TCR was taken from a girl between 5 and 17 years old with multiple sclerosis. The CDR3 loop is CASLKGLAGDAQYF. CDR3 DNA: TGTGCCAGCCTCAAGGGACTAGCGGGAGATGCGCAGTATTTT.